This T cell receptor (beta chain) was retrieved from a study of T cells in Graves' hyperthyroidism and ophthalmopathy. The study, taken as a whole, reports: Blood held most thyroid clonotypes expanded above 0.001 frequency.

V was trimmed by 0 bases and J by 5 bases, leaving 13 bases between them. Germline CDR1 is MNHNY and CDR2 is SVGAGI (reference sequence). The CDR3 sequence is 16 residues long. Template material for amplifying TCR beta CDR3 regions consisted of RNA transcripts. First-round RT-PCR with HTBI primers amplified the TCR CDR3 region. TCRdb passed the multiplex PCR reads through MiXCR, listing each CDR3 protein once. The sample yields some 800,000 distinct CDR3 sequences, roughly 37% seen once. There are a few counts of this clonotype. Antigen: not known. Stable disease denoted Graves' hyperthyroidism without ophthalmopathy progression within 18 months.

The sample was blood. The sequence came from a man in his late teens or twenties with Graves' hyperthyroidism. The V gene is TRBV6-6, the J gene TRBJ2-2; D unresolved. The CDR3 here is CASSYSMLAQTGELFF. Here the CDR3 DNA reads TGTGCCAGCAGTTACTCGATGCTTGCGCAAACCGGGGAGCTGTTTTTT.